The clone carrying this TCR beta chain was detected ten times or more. V was cut by 1 base and J by 5 bases, with 15 bases left in between. Germline CDR1 is SGHRS and CDR2 is YFSETQ. The CDR3 spans 15 residues. This entry belongs to a study of early T cells in non-severe SARS-CoV-2 infection. Whole-study context: With bulk RNA from unsorted whole blood as input, sequencing yielded unpaired chains.

TCRdb used MiXCR to reprocess the 5' RACE reads, holding one entry per CDR3 protein. The sample includes 55,000 to 80,000 distinct CDR3 sequences, about 10% of them seen just once. The clonotype was recovered from an adult who was a healthcare worker with PCR-confirmed SARS-CoV-2 infection or an uninfected control (not recorded which). Sequencing used whole blood, obtained at baseline. The chain recombines TRBV5-1 with TRBJ2-5, with unresolved D. CDR3 residues: CASSLLTTSEETQYF. The DNA of the CDR3 is TGCGCCAGCAGCTTGTTGACAACCTCGGAGGAGACCCAGTACTTC. The full variable domain, rest sourced from reference TRBV5-1 and TRBJ2-5, is KAGVTQTPRYLIKTRGQQVTLSCSPISGHRSVSWYQQTPGQGLQFLFEYFSETQRNKGNFPGRFSGRQFSNSRSEMNVSTLELGDSALYLCASSLLTTSEETQYFGPGTRLLVL.